These 11 T cell receptor beta chains were all obtained from the same sample, sequenced in a study of shared clonotypes between healthy human individuals. Terminally differentiated effector memory CD45RA+ cells were left out of the naive CD8 fraction, which was CD45RO-negative and positively selected for CCR7. The table came from immunoSEQ multiplex PCR; TCRdb's copy has only in-frame clones and leaves some out. Of approximately 740,000 clones in the sample, approximately 92% were seen once. Input material: naive CD8+ T cells sorted from blood. Source of these receptors: a man under 40 in good health.

V usage is TRBV7-9 and J usage is TRBJ1-3; 7 bases map to TRBD1. Germline lookup yields CDR1 SEHNR and CDR2 FQNEAQ (reference sequence). V lost 3 bases, J lost 4 bases, and 6 bases stayed unmatched. The CDR3 is 15 residues long. CDR3 region: CASSLGTETGNTIYF. CDR3 sequence (DNA): TGTGCCAGCAGCTTGGGGACAGAAACGGGAAACACCATATATTTT.

This clone was seen only once. The J gene is TRBJ2-7, the V gene TRBV5-4, with D maybe TRBD2 (6 bases). With 4 bases removed from V and 7 bases from J, the gap between germline ends came to 18 bases. Looked up from germline, CDR1 is SGHNT and CDR2 is YYREEE (reference sequence). CDR3 length equals 14 residues. CDR3 region: CASSPFAGFEEQYF. DNA for the CDR3: TGTGCCAGCAGCCCCTTCGCGGGATTTGAGGAGCAGTACTTC. Variable domain in full (rest from reference TRBV5-4 and TRBJ2-7): ETGVTQSPTHLIKTRGQQVTLRCSSQSGHNTVSWYQQALGQGPQFIFQYYREEENGRGNFPPRFSGLQFPNYSSELNVNALELDDSALYLCASSPFAGFEEQYFGPGTRLTVT.

V usage is TRBV5-5 and J usage is TRBJ1-5; D not resolved. CDR1 is SGHKS, CDR2 YYEKEE, per germline (reference sequence). Trimming shortened V by 4 bases and J by 0 bases, and 14 bases separated the two germline ends. This CDR3 is 16 amino acids long. DNA of the CDR3: TGTGCCAGCAGCCCCCCGGGCAGATATAGCAATCAGCCCCAGCATTTT. It is translated as CASSPPGRYSNQPQHF.

The chain carries TRBV19 and TRBJ2-7; no definite D call. The V gene lost 1 base and the J gene lost 2 bases, with 12 bases spanning the gap. CDR3 length: 15 residues. The germline V gene encodes CDR1 LNHDA and CDR2 SQIVND (reference sequence). The CDR3 here is CASSIGGYPTYEQYF. CDR3 sequence (DNA): TGTGCCAGTAGTATAGGGGGATACCCTACCTACGAGCAGTACTTC.

V and J are TRBV7-9 and TRBJ2-7; 8 bases match TRBD2. Trimming took 1 base from V and 2 from J; bases not matched to a gene: 4. The CDR3 loop spans 15 amino acids. Germline lookup yields CDR1 SEHNR and CDR2 FQNEAQ (reference sequence). Here the CDR3 DNA reads TGTGCCAGCAGCTTAGTAACTAGCGGTACCTACGAGCAGTACTTC. Encoded protein: CASSLVTSGTYEQYF.

CDR3: CASSLEGGSGELFF. Written as DNA, the CDR3 is TGTGCCAGCAGCTTGGAAGGTGGATCCGGGGAGCTGTTTTTT. The chain uses TRBV7-9 and TRBJ2-2; no clear D gene. Germline assignment: CDR1 SEHNR and CDR2 FQNEAQ (reference sequence). This CDR3 contains 14 residues. V gave up 3 bases and J gave up 6 bases, with 11 bases separating them.

The chain combines TRBV7-9 with TRBJ2-1; 10 bases match TRBD2. The germline V gene has CDR1 SEHNR and CDR2 FQNEAQ (reference sequence). Losses at the gene ends were 1 base for V and 1 base for J; bases not matched to a gene: 7. The CDR3 has 18 residues. Here the CDR3 DNA reads TGTGCCAGCAGCTTAGGGGTGCCTAGCGGGAGATCCTACAATGAGCAGTTCTTC. It is translated as CASSLGVPSGRSYNEQFF. Based on the CDR3 plus reference TRBV7-9 and TRBJ2-1, the full variable domain is DTGVSQNPRHKITKRGQNVTFRCDPISEHNRLYWYRQTLGQGPEFLTYFQNEAQLEKSRLLSDRFSAERPKGSFSTLEIQRTEQGDSAMYLCASSLGVPSGRSYNEQFFGPGTRLTVL.

This clone has more than one count but fewer than ten. The V and J genes are TRBV19 and TRBJ2-4; 7 bases match TRBD1. CDR1 and CDR2 from the germline V gene are LNHDA and SQIVND (reference sequence). J was trimmed by 8 bases and V by 4 bases; bases with no gene match: 2. The CDR3 loop spans 12 amino acids. CDR3 in amino acids: CASSTGGYIQYF. The DNA of the CDR3 is TGTGCCAGTAGTACAGGGGGTTACATTCAGTACTTC.

The chain combines TRBV4-3 with TRBJ2-7; D is unclear. The V end lost 0 bases, the J end lost 3 bases, and 12 bases lay between the germline ends. CDR3 length: 15 amino acids. Germline V lookup: CDR1 LGHNA, CDR2 YSLEER. CDR3 DNA: TGCGCCAGCAGCCAAGATCGGCAGTCGAGCTACGAGCAGTACTTC. Residues: CASSQDRQSSYEQYF.

A single count supports this clone. This chain joins TRBV7-4 and TRBJ1-2; TRBD1 might be the D (5 bases). The V and J ends lost 5 bases and 4 bases respectively, with 20 bases between them. The CDR3 is 16 amino acids. The germline V gene encodes CDR1 SGHVT and CDR2 SQSDAQ. CDR3 DNA: TGTGCCAGCAGCCAACGGGGGGGTCTGTTGAGCTATGGCTACACCTTC. Its translation is CASSQRGGLLSYGYTF.

The gene calls are TRBV9 and TRBJ1-3, with D perhaps TRBD1 (5 bases). The CDR3 consists of 15 residues. Germline V CDR1 and CDR2: SGDLS, YYNGEE. V was pared by 4 bases and J by 2 bases, with 13 bases between. CDR3 nucleotide sequence: TGTGCCAGCAGCCCAGAGGGGTATACTGGAAACACCATATATTTT. Amino acid sequence: CASSPEGYTGNTIYF. The full variable domain, its missing parts supplied by reference TRBV9 and TRBJ1-3, is DSGVTQTPKHLITATGQRVTLRCSPRSGDLSVYWYQQSLDQGLQFLIQYYNGEERAKGNILERFSAQQFPDLHSELNLSSLELGDSALYFCASSPEGYTGNTIYFGEGSWLTVV.